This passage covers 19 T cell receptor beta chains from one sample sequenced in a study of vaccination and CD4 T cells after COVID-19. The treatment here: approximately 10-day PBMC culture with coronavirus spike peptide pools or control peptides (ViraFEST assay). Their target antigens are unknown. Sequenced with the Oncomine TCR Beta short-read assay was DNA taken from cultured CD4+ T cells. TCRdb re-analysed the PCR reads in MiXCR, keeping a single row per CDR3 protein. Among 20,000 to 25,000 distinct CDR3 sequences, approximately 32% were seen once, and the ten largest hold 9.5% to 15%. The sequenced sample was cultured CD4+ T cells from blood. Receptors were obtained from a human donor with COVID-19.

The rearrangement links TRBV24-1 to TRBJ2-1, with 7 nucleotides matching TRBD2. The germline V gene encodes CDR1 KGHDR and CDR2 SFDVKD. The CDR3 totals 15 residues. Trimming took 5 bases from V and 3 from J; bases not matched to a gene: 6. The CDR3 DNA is TGTGCCACCAGTGTGGCGACTAGCAACTACAATGAGCAGTTCTTC. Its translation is CATSVATSNYNEQFF.

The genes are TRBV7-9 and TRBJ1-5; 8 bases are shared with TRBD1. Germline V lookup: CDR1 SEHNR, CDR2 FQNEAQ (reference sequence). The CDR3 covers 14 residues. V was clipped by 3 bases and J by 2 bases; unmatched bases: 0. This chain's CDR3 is CASSLDRGNQPQHF. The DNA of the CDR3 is TGTGCCAGCAGCTTGGACAGGGGCAATCAGCCCCAGCATTTT. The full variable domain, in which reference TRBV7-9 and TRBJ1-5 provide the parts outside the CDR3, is DTGVSQNPRHKITKRGQNVTFRCDPISEHNRLYWYRQTLGQGPEFLTYFQNEAQLEKSRLLSDRFSAERPKGSFSTLEIQRTEQGDSAMYLCASSLDRGNQPQHFGDGTRLSIL.

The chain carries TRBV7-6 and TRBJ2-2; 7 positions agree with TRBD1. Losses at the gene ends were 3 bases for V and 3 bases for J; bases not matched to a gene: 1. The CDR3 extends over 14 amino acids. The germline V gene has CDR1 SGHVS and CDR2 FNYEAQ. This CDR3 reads CASSLQGDTGELFF. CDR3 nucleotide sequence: TGTGCCAGCAGCTTGCAGGGGGACACCGGGGAGCTGTTTTTT.

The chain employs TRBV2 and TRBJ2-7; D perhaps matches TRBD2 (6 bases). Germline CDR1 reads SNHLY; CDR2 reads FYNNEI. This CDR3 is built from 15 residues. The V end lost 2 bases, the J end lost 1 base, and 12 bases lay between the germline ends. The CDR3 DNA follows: TGTGCCAGCAGTGAACAGGCGGGGCCGTCCTACGAGCAGTACTTC. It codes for CASSEQAGPSYEQYF.

The CDR3 region has the DNA TGTGCCAGCAGACAAGGGACAGCTGGAAACACCATATATTTT. This sequence encodes CASRQGTAGNTIYF. This chain joins TRBV2 and TRBJ1-3, with 7 bases matching TRBD1. The V gene's germline CDR1 is SNHLY and CDR2 FYNNEI. This CDR3 is 14 amino acids long. The junction had 4 bases not matched to a gene; V was cut back by 6 bases and J by 2 bases.

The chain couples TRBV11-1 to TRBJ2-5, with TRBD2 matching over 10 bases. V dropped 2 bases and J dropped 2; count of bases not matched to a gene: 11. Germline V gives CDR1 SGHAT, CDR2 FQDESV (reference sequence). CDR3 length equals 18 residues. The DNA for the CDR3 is TGTGCCAGCAGCTTACGACGGGCTAGCGGGGGCATACAAGAGACCCAGTACTTC. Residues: CASSLRRASGGIQETQYF.

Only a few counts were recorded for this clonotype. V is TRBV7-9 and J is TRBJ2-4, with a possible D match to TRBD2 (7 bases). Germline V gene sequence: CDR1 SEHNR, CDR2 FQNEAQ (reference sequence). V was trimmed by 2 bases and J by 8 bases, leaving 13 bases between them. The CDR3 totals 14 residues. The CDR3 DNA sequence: TGTGCCAGCAGCTTATCGGGGGCGGGGGACATTCAGTACTTC. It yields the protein CASSLSGAGDIQYF.

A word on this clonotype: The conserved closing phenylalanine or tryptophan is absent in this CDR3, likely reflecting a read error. The CDR3 protein is CASRGRESYGYTS. The CDR3 DNA sequence: TGTGCCAGCAGGGGGCGGGAGAGCTATGGCTACACCTCC. The chain carries TRBV2 and TRBJ1-2; tentative D call: TRBD1 (5 bases). Germline CDR1 reads SNHLY; CDR2 reads FYNNEI. Trimming took 6 bases from V and 4 from J, leaving 12 bases between them. This CDR3 is 13 amino acids long.

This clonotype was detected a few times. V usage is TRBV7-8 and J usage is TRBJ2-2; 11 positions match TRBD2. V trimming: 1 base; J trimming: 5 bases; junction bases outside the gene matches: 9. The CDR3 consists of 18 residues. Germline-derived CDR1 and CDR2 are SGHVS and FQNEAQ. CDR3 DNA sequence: TGTGCCAGCAGCTTAGTCGTAGCGGGGGGGATATCTACCGGGGAGCTGTTTTTT. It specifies CASSLVVAGGISTGELFF.

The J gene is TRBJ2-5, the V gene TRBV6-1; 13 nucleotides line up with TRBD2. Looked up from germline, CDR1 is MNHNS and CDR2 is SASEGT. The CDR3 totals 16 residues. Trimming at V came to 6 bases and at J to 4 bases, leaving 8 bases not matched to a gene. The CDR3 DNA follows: TGTGCCAGCAGGAAAACTAGCGGGGGGGCAGGAGAGACCCAGTACTTC. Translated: CASRKTSGGAGETQYF.

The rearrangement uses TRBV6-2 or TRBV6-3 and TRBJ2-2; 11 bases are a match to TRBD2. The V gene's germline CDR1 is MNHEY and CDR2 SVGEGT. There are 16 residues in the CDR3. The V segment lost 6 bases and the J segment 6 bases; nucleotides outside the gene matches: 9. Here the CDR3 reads CASSSGTSGGAGELFF. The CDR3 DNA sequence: TGTGCCAGCAGCTCCGGGACTAGCGGTGGCGCCGGGGAGCTGTTTTTT.

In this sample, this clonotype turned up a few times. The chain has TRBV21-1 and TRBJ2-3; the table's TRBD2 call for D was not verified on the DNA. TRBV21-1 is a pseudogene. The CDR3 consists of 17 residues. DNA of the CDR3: TGTGCCAGCATCCACCCCAGGGAGGGGGGCAACACAGATACGCAGTATTTT. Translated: CASIHPREGGNTDTQYF.

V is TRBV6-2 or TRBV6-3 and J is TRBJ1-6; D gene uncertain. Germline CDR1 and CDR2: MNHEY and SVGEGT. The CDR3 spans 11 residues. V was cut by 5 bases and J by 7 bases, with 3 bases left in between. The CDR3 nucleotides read TGTGCCAGCAGTACAAATTCACCCCTCCACTTT. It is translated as CASSTNSPLHF.

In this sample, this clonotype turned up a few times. The CDR3 DNA is TGCGCCAGCAGCCAAGTCGGGACAGGGGCTGATGAGACCCAGTACTTC. Translating gives CASSQVGTGADETQYF. The chain is built from TRBV4-1 and TRBJ2-5, with 10 bases matching TRBD1. CDR1 is MGHRA and CDR2 is YSYEKL in the germline V gene. The CDR3 spans 16 residues. V dropped 1 base and J dropped 5; count of bases not matched to a gene: 7.

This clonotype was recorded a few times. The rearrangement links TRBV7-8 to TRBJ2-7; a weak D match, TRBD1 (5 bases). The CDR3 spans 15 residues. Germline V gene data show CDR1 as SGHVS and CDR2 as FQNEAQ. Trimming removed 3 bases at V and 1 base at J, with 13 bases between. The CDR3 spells CASSFDGQSSYEQYF. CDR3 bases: TGTGCCAGCAGCTTTGACGGACAAAGTTCCTACGAGCAGTACTTC.

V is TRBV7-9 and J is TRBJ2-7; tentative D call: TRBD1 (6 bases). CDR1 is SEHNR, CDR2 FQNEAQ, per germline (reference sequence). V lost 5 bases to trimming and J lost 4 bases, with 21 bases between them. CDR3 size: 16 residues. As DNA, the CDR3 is TGTGCCAGCAGCCCCCCCTTCAGGACAGCCGTTTACGAGCAGTACTTC. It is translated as CASSPPFRTAVYEQYF.

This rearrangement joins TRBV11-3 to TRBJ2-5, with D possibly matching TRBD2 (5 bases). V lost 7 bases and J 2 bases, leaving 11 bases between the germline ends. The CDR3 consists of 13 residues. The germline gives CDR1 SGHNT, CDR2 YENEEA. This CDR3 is CASTPREQETQYF. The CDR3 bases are TGTGCCAGCACCCCCCGGGAACAAGAGACCCAGTACTTC.

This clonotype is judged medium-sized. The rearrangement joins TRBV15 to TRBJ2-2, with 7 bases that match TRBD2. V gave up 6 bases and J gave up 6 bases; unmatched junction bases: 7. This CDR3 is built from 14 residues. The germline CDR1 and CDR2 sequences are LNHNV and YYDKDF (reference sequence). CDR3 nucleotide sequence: TGTGCCACCAGAGGAGCTAGCGGTCCCGGGGAGCTGTTTTTT. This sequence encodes CATRGASGPGELFF.

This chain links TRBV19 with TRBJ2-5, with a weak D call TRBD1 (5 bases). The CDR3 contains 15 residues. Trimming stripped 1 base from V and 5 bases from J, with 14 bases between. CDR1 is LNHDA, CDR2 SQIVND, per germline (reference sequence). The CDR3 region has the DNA TGTGCCAGTAGTATAGGTCCAGGGCCCTCGGAGACCCAGTACTTC. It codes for CASSIGPGPSETQYF.